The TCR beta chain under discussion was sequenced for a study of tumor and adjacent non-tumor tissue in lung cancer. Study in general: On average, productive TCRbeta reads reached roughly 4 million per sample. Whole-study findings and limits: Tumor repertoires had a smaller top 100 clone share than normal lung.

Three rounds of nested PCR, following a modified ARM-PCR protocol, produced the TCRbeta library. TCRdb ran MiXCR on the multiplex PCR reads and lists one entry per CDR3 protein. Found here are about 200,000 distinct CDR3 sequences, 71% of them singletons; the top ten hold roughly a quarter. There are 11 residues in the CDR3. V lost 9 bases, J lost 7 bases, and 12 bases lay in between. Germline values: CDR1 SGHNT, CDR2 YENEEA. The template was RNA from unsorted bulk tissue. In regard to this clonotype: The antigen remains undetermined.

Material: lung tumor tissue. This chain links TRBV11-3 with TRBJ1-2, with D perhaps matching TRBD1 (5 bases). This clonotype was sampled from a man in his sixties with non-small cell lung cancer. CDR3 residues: CARCGGTGYTF. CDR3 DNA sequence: TGTGCCAGATGTGGAGGGACTGGCTACACCTTC. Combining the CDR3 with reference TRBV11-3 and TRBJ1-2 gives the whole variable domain EAGVVQSPRYKIIEKKQPVAFWCNPISGHNTLYWYLQNLGQGPELLIRYENEEAVDDSQLPKDRFSAERLKGVDSTLKIQPAELGDSAVYLCARCGGTGYTFGSGTRLTVV.